This TCR beta chain was recovered during a study of radiotherapy plus CTLA-4 blockade in lung cancer. Across the whole study: Objective response rate was about 20%; disease control rate, 31%.

The protocol was immunoSEQ multiplex PCR, while the TCRdb copy is restricted to in-frame clones and leaves out a portion. The table records 100,000 to 150,000 clones, around 90% of them present only once. This clone was seen a handful of times. The V and J ends lost 1 base and 3 bases, in that order; junction bases with no gene match: 2. CDR1 and CDR2 (germline): SQVTM, ANQGSEA. There are 13 residues in the CDR3. This clonotype was obtained from a human donor with non-small cell lung cancer that progressed on radiotherapy plus ipilimumab. The V gene is TRBV29-1, the J gene TRBJ1-2, with TRBD1 matching 7 bases. The sequences come from peripheral blood, collected from a patient treated with radiotherapy plus ipilimumab. The CDR3 DNA reads as TGCAGCGTTGAAGGGACAGGTGACTATGGCTACACCTTC. This gives the protein CSVEGTGDYGYTF.